This T cell receptor (beta chain) was observed in a study of monozygotic twins with inflammatory bowel disease. TCRdb reprocessed the 5' RACE reads, with one entry per CDR3 protein and no DNA. Here the sample table reports 420,000 or so distinct CDR3 sequences. The CDR3 consists of 14 residues. Per germline, CDR1 LNHNV and CDR2 YYDKDF (reference sequence). The chain combines TRBV15 with TRBJ1-6. This clonotype was sampled from a human donor with ulcerative colitis or Crohn's disease, or a healthy co-twin of an affected twin (not recorded which). The sequenced sample was blood. CDR3 sequence: CATSREADGEPLHF.